This TCR beta chain is from a study of shared clonotypes between healthy human individuals. The V gene's germline CDR1 is MRHNA and CDR2 SNTAGT. CDR3 size: 15 residues. V was shortened by 6 bases and J by 0 bases, with 13 bases between the two germline ends. This clone was observed once. Its antigen is still unknown. The material for each subset, its genomic DNA, was split evenly across several immunoSEQ plates. TCRdb keeps only in-frame clones here, not all; method: immunoSEQ multiplex PCR. The repertoire includes under 2.5 million clones, around 93% of them detected once, and around 0.35% sits in the top ten. Broader study findings: In this cohort, only blood was sampled, and tissue repertoires likely differ. Clonotypes that were shared across a handful of donors made up about 5.1% of naive CD4 clonotypes. Clonotypes shared by all four donors outscored non-shared clonotypes in generation probability.

The source is a man younger than 35 in good health. Some clones in this sample may be carry-over from other donors' samples. The chain carries TRBV6-4 and TRBJ2-3; D gene uncertain. What was sequenced was naive CD4+ T cells from PBMCs. The sample's subset: CD45RA+ positively selected. DNA of the CDR3: TGTGCCAGCAGCATGGGGTTGGGAAGCACAGATACGCAGTATTTT. This sequence encodes CASSMGLGSTDTQYF.